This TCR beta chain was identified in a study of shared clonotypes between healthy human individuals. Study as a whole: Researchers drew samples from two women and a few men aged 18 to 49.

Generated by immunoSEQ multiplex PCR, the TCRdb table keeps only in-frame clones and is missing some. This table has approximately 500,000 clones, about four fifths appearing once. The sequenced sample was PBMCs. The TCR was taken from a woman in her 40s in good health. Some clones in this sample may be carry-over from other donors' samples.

CDR3 in amino acids: CAWRPIGYGYTF. As DNA, the CDR3 is TGTGCCTGGAGACCGATCGGATATGGCTACACCTTC. The chain has TRBV30 and TRBJ1-2; D gene ambiguous. The length of the CDR3 is 12 residues. V was trimmed by 3 bases and J by 5 bases, leaving 10 bases between them. In germline, CDR1 is GTSNPN, CDR2 SVGIG (reference sequence).